Listed below are T cell receptor beta chains from one sample, sequenced in a study of T cell repertoires in cytomegalovirus infection. These TCRs' antigens remain unknown. From the reads, TCRdb called clonotypes with MiXCR, one entry per CDR3 protein. Of about 130,000 distinct CDR3 sequences listed, over 30% are singletons. The material sequenced was CD8+ T cells from cultured PBMCs, taken from culture after CMV antigen stimulation. The source is a human donor in good health (CMV status not recorded). Some clones in this sample may be carry-over from other donors' samples. Each CDR3 is given with its conserved first and last residue. Fields, in order: clone size, D gene, J gene, V gene, CDR3 protein, CDR3 DNA. D genes are given only for firm matches. Expanded clones are given a class, and other clones once, few, many or no size at all.

NA	NA	TRBJ2-1	TRBV2	CASSASYEQFF	TGTGCCAGTTCGGCCTCCTACGAGCAGTTCTTC
NA	NA	TRBJ2-7	TRBV10-3	CAISAGLAERDEQYF	TGTGCCATCAGTGCCGGCTTAGCGGAGCGGGACGAGCAGTACTTC
many	NA	TRBJ2-7	TRBV7-2	CASSLAHLGSNYEQYF	TGTGCCAGCAGCTTAGCGCACTTGGGCAGTAACTACGAGCAGTACTTC
few	NA	TRBJ1-2	TRBV7-2	CASSFPTADGYTF	TGTGCCAGCAGCTTTCCGACAGCTGATGGCTACACCTTC
many	NA	TRBJ2-7	TRBV7-6	CASSATLGVAYEQYF	TGTGCCAGCAGCGCAACACTCGGGGTCGCCTACGAGCAGTACTTC
NA	NA	TRBJ1-5	TRBV12-5	CASGLGGSNQPQHF	TGTGCTAGTGGTTTAGGAGGCAGCAATCAGCCCCAGCATTTT
NA	NA	TRBJ2-7	TRBV7-4	CASSKDGYEQYF	TGTGCCAGCTCGAAGGACGGCTACGAGCAGTACTTC
NA	NA	TRBJ1-2	TRBV7-9	CASSSGRNYGYTF	TGTGCCAGCAGCTCTGGTCGTAACTATGGCTACACCTTC
NA	TRBD1	TRBJ2-1	TRBV19	CASSNVRDRAYNEQFF	TGTGCCAGTAGTAATGTTCGGGACAGGGCGTACAATGAGCAGTTCTTC
few	NA	TRBJ2-7	TRBV2	CASNREEGNLGEQYF	TGTGCCAGCAATAGGGAGGAGGGGAATCTGGGCGAGCAGTACTTC
few	NA	TRBJ1-2	TRBV7-9	CASSLSTGNDLNGYTF	TGTGCCAGCAGCTTAAGTACAGGGAATGATCTGAATGGCTACACCTTC